A selection of T cell receptor beta chains follows, all from one sample in a study of T cells in Graves' hyperthyroidism and ophthalmopathy. In TCRdb, the multiplex PCR reads were re-called with MiXCR into one record per CDR3 protein. The sample consists of about 640,000 distinct CDR3 sequences, less than 25% of them appearing once. The sequenced sample consisted of blood. These receptors all stem from a man aged 25-45 years with Graves' ophthalmopathy. CDR3s include the opening cysteine and the closing phenylalanine or tryptophan. A D gene is named only where the DNA matches it firmly.

cdr3_length: 15; v_call: TRBV7-2; d_call: TRBD1; cdr3_aa: CASSLGQPNYNEQFF
cdr3_length: 15; v_call: TRBV30; d_call: -; cdr3_aa: CAWRPWKRLKYEQYF
cdr3_length: 17; v_call: TRBV7-2; d_call: -; cdr3_aa: CASSLSLQGFRVYEQYF
cdr3_length: 13; v_call: TRBV20-1; d_call: TRBD1; cdr3_aa: CSAPRDRYNEQFF
cdr3_length: 15; v_call: TRBV11-1; d_call: -; cdr3_aa: CASSPGFGAKNIQYF
cdr3_length: 14; v_call: TRBV10-3; d_call: -; cdr3_aa: CAISSRSGDTEAFF
cdr3_length: 12; v_call: TRBV4-1; d_call: -; cdr3_aa: CASSPDGREQYF
cdr3_length: 13; v_call: TRBV3-1; d_call: -; cdr3_aa: CASSQDGGDTQYF
cdr3_length: 15; v_call: TRBV6-2/TRBV6-3; d_call: -; cdr3_aa: CASSYSGPSYNEQFF
cdr3_length: 11; v_call: TRBV6-1; d_call: -; cdr3_aa: CASRKADTQYF
cdr3_length: 14; v_call: TRBV5-8; d_call: -; cdr3_aa: CASSLWGPYNEQFF
cdr3_length: 21; v_call: TRBV27; d_call: TRBD2; cdr3_aa: CASSSHRDIRTSGSSVNIQYF
cdr3_length: 15; v_call: TRBV6-1; d_call: TRBD1; cdr3_aa: CTSSEPGQGKAKLFF
cdr3_length: 13; v_call: TRBV6-1; d_call: -; cdr3_aa: CASSREGGTEAFF
cdr3_length: 14; v_call: TRBV4-2; d_call: -; cdr3_aa: CASSQGERTYEQYF
cdr3_length: 14; v_call: TRBV7-2; d_call: -; cdr3_aa: CASSLKSSNQPQHF
cdr3_length: 13; v_call: TRBV12-3/TRBV12-4; d_call: -; cdr3_aa: CASSSDGNSPLHF
cdr3_length: 16; v_call: TRBV6-1; d_call: TRBD1; cdr3_aa: CASSLTGASYNSPLHF
cdr3_length: 15; v_call: TRBV20-1; d_call: -; cdr3_aa: CSARERRGSYNEQFF
cdr3_length: 15; v_call: TRBV9; d_call: -; cdr3_aa: CASSVVMGVTDTQYF
cdr3_length: 13; v_call: TRBV13; d_call: -; cdr3_aa: CASSPRGWGVPFF
cdr3_length: 13; v_call: TRBV15; d_call: -; cdr3_aa: CATSSRGLQPQHF
cdr3_length: 13; v_call: TRBV28; d_call: -; cdr3_aa: CASSGQGIPEAFF
cdr3_length: 13; v_call: TRBV20-1; d_call: -; cdr3_aa: CSARRTAAYEQYF
cdr3_length: 13; v_call: TRBV6-5; d_call: TRBD1; cdr3_aa: CASSLDRVSGYTF
cdr3_length: 12; v_call: TRBV7-9; d_call: -; cdr3_aa: CASSTDQKGAFF
cdr3_length: 14; v_call: TRBV6-1; d_call: -; cdr3_aa: CASRKTGAGNTIYF
cdr3_length: 13; v_call: TRBV20-1; d_call: TRBD1; cdr3_aa: CSAPGQAIYGYTF
cdr3_length: 14; v_call: TRBV7-2; d_call: -; cdr3_aa: CASSEGPVNTEAFF
cdr3_length: 21; v_call: TRBV10-3; d_call: TRBD2; cdr3_aa: CVISDIRQGDGLAGGQETQYF
cdr3_length: 14; v_call: TRBV7-9; d_call: TRBD1; cdr3_aa: CASSLEQGNGGYTF
cdr3_length: 12; v_call: TRBV29-1; d_call: -; cdr3_aa: CSGWGQNTEAFF
cdr3_length: 15; v_call: TRBV27; d_call: -; cdr3_aa: CASSQIGEMNTEAFF
cdr3_length: 14; v_call: TRBV5-1; d_call: -; cdr3_aa: CASSPTAGSTEAFF
cdr3_length: 13; v_call: TRBV30; d_call: TRBD1; cdr3_aa: CAWSDGQGYEQFF
cdr3_length: 16; v_call: TRBV20-1; d_call: -; cdr3_aa: CSASVSAITTYNEQFF
cdr3_length: 13; v_call: TRBV18; d_call: -; cdr3_aa: CASSPGPAETQYF
cdr3_length: 14; v_call: TRBV28; d_call: -; cdr3_aa: CASSLARGFGGYTF
cdr3_length: 16; v_call: TRBV4-1; d_call: -; cdr3_aa: CASSQDSQGLNEKLFF
cdr3_length: 14; v_call: TRBV18; d_call: TRBD2; cdr3_aa: CASSTSGETGELFF
cdr3_length: 16; v_call: TRBV19; d_call: TRBD1; cdr3_aa: CASRKTGGIKNTEAFF
cdr3_length: 14; v_call: TRBV30; d_call: TRBD1; cdr3_aa: CAWEPGQGSETQYF
cdr3_length: 12; v_call: TRBV7-9; d_call: TRBD1; cdr3_aa: CASSSQGDGYTF
cdr3_length: 18; v_call: TRBV7-8; d_call: -; cdr3_aa: CASSLVLGEITSTDTQYF
cdr3_length: 18; v_call: TRBV27; d_call: TRBD2; cdr3_aa: CASSFKGLRTSGSNEQFF
cdr3_length: 17; v_call: TRBV18; d_call: TRBD2; cdr3_aa: CASSPFGGADGKNIQYF
cdr3_length: 19; v_call: TRBV15; d_call: TRBD2; cdr3_aa: CATSREPPGLAGAADTQYF
cdr3_length: 15; v_call: TRBV5-1; d_call: -; cdr3_aa: CASSGIGVGTDTQYF
cdr3_length: 17; v_call: TRBV7-2; d_call: TRBD2; cdr3_aa: CASSLGTSGRETYEQYF
cdr3_length: 14; v_call: TRBV10-1; d_call: -; cdr3_aa: CASSETGLNTEAFF
cdr3_length: 14; v_call: TRBV14; d_call: TRBD1; cdr3_aa: CASSQWGRGHEQFF
cdr3_length: 15; v_call: TRBV5-1; d_call: TRBD2; cdr3_aa: CASSSLAGSYNEQFF
cdr3_length: 14; v_call: TRBV12-3/TRBV12-4; d_call: -; cdr3_aa: CASSPRAMNTEAFF